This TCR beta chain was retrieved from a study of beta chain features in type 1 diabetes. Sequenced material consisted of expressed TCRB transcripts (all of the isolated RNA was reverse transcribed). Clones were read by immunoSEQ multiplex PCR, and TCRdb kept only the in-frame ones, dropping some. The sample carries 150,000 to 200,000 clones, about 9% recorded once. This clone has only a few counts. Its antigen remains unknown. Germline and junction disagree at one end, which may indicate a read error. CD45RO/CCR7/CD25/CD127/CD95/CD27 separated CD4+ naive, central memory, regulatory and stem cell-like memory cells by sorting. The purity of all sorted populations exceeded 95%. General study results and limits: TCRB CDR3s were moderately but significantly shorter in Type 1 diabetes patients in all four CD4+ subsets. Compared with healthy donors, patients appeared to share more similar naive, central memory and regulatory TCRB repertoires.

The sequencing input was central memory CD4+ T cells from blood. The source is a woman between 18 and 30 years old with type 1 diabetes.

CDR3 DNA: TGTGCCAGCAGCCTCCTCCGCGGGAGGGGCCACAATGAGCAGTTCTTC. It yields the protein CASSLLRGRGHNEQFF. This chain connects TRBV4-1 to TRBJ2-1, with TRBD2 matching over 9 bases. Germline assignment: CDR1 MGHRA and CDR2 YSYEKL. This CDR3 region has 16 residues.